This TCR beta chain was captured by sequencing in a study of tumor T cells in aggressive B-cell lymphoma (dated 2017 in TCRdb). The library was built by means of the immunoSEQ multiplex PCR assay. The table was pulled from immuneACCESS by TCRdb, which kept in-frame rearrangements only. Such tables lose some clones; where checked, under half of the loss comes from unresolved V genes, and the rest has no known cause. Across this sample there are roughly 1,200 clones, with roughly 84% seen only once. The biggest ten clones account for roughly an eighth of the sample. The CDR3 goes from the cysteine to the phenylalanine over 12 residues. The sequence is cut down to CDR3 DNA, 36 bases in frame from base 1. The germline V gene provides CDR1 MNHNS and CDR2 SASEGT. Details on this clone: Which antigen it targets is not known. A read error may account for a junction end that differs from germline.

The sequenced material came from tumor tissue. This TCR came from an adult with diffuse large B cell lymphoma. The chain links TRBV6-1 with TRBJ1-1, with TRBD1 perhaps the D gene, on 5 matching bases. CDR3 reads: CASSETPGKPPF. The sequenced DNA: TGTGCCAGCAGTGAAACCCCAGGGAAGCCCCCCTTT.